This is a list of T cell receptor beta chains from one sample in a study of blood T cell repertoires in COVID-19. Libraries were prepared by immunoSEQ multiplex PCR; TCRdb keeps only in-frame clonotypes and omits some of them. This sample has roughly 200,000 clones, with more than 65% found just once. Sequencing was performed on peripheral blood. The receptors were sampled from an elderly woman with acute or convalescent COVID-19. Each CDR3 is given with its conserved first and last residue. The D gene is left open where the match is weak. Clone size is shown for a subset of rows, as once, few, many or a class of expanded clone.

clone_size | j_call | d_call | v_call | cdr3_aa | cdr3_nt
- | TRBJ2-5 | TRBD1 | TRBV6-5 | CASSYMPGQSQETQYF | TGTGCCAGCAGTTACATGCCGGGACAGTCGCAAGAGACCCAGTACTTC
- | TRBJ2-7 | - | TRBV2 | CASRATGREQYF | TGTGCCAGCAGAGCTACAGGGCGCGAGCAGTACTTC
- | TRBJ1-6 | - | TRBV9 | CASTVSVINSPLHF | TGTGCCAGCACCGTTTCGGTTATTAATTCACCCCTCCACTTT
- | TRBJ1-4 | - | TRBV30 | CACQRTGIGEKLFF | TGTGCCTGCCAACGAACAGGGATAGGGGAAAAACTGTTTTTT
- | TRBJ2-1 | TRBD2 | TRBV7-2 | CASSLALLSSGEQFF | TGTGCCAGCAGCTTAGCCCTTTTGTCTAGCGGCGAGCAGTTCTTC
- | TRBJ1-2 | - | TRBV4-1 | CASQGHSRVGYTF | TGCGCCAGCCAGGGACATTCGAGGGTTGGCTACACCTTC
few | TRBJ2-1 | TRBD2 | TRBV19 | CAPSGGGYLFSYNEQFF | TGTGCCCCTTCCGGCGGGGGTTACCTTTTCTCCTACAATGAGCAGTTCTTC
once | TRBJ2-1 | TRBD1 | TRBV19 | CATRQGTSYNEQFF | TGTGCCACTCGACAGGGGACGTCCTACAATGAGCAGTTCTTC
- | TRBJ1-2 | TRBD1 | TRBV27 | CASSTWTGAGYGYTF | TGTGCCAGCAGTACTTGGACAGGGGCTGGCTATGGCTACACCTTC
- | TRBJ1-1 | - | TRBV3-1/TRBV3-2 | CASSPGQGTEAFF | TGTGCCAGCAGCCCAGGGCAGGGGACTGAAGCTTTCTTT
- | TRBJ2-1 | TRBD2 | TRBV5-1 | CASSFSGLNSYNEQFF | TGCGCCAGCAGCTTTAGCGGGCTCAACTCCTACAATGAGCAGTTCTTC
- | TRBJ2-4 | TRBD1 | TRBV19 | CASSTRQGLEINIQYF | TGTGCCAGTAGTACCCGACAGGGATTGGAAATAAACATTCAGTACTTC
- | TRBJ2-3 | - | TRBV11-1 | CANGDGITDTQYF | TGTGCCAATGGAGACGGAATCACAGATACGCAGTATTTT
once | TRBJ2-1 | TRBD2 | TRBV5-6 | CASSTGTSGSFVNNEQFF | TGTGCCAGCAGCACCGGGACTAGCGGGAGTTTCGTAAACAATGAGCAGTTCTTC
- | TRBJ2-1 | TRBD2 | TRBV7-6 | CASSLLELGTSGNEQFF | TGTGCCAGCAGCTTACTCGAGCTCGGGACTAGCGGCAATGAGCAGTTCTTC
- | TRBJ2-1 | - | TRBV7-3 | CASSLKAGEQFF | TGTGCCAGCAGCTTAAAGGCGGGTGAGCAGTTCTTC
- | TRBJ1-2 | - | TRBV11-2 | CASSSPERTYTF | TGTGCCAGCAGCTCCCCCGAACGGACTTACACCTTC
- | TRBJ2-7 | TRBD1 | TRBV12-5 | CASGRDSYEQYF | TGTGCTAGTGGTCGGGACAGTTACGAGCAGTACTTC
once | TRBJ1-6 | - | TRBV12-3/TRBV12-4 | CASRDIYNSPLHF | TGTGCCAGCCGGGACATATATAATTCACCCCTCCACTTT
few | TRBJ2-5 | TRBD1 | TRBV5-5 | CASSLPQGARTQYF | TGTGCCAGCAGCTTGCCGCAGGGGGCGCGGACCCAGTACTTC
- | TRBJ2-3 | - | TRBV7-3 | CASSLTSADTQYF | TGTGCCAGCAGTCTTACTAGTGCAGATACGCAGTATTTT
- | TRBJ1-6 | - | TRBV11-2 | CASSLNSPLHF | TGTGCCAGCAGTCTTAATTCACCCCTCCACTTT
- | TRBJ2-1 | TRBD2 | TRBV10-2 | CASRGLAGGYNEQFF | TGCGCCAGCAGAGGACTAGCGGGGGGTTACAATGAGCAGTTCTTC
- | TRBJ2-1 | - | TRBV3-1/TRBV3-2 | CASSQRYNEQFF | TGTGCCAGCTCGCAGCGGTACAATGAGCAGTTCTTC
- | TRBJ2-7 | - | TRBV3-1/TRBV3-2 | CASSQGHSEEQYF | TGTGCCAGCAGCCAAGGACATTCGGAAGAGCAGTACTTC
once | TRBJ1-5 | - | TRBV5-4 | CASSVQGITNQPQHF | TGTGCCAGCAGCGTTCAGGGTATCACGAATCAGCCCCAGCATTTT
- | TRBJ2-3 | - | TRBV3-1/TRBV3-2 | CASSQGTAFSTDTQYF | TGTGCCAGCAGCCAAGGGACAGCTTTTTCGACAGATACGCAGTATTTT
few | TRBJ1-2 | - | TRBV5-1 | CASSLSYRDIGYGYTF | TGCGCCAGCAGCCTATCTTACCGGGACATCGGGTATGGCTACACCTTC
- | TRBJ2-5 | - | TRBV5-4 | CASQGSGNEETQYF | TGTGCCAGCCAGGGGAGTGGAAACGAAGAGACCCAGTACTTC
- | TRBJ2-7 | - | TRBV6-4 | CASSDPQGTDSYEQYF | TGTGCCAGCAGTGATCCCCAGGGTACGGACTCCTACGAGCAGTACTTC
- | TRBJ1-4 | - | TRBV23-1 | CASTKQEKLFF | TGCGCCAGCACCAAACAGGAAAAACTGTTTTTT
- | TRBJ1-5 | - | TRBV19 | CASRMGAFSNQPQHF | TGTGCCAGTAGGATGGGGGCTTTTAGCAATCAGCCCCAGCATTTT
- | TRBJ2-1 | TRBD1 | TRBV3-1/TRBV3-2 | CASSPGGQGAPYNEQFF | TGTGCCAGCAGCCCCGGGGGACAGGGGGCCCCCTACAATGAGCAGTTCTTC
- | TRBJ2-5 | - | TRBV29-1 | CSAATGTQETQYF | TGCAGCGCTGCGACAGGTACCCAAGAGACCCAGTACTTC
- | TRBJ1-6 | TRBD1 | TRBV27 | CASRSGTGPHNSPLHF | TGTGCCAGCAGATCAGGGACAGGGCCGCATAATTCACCCCTCCACTTT
- | TRBJ2-7 | TRBD2 | TRBV2 | CASSARLAGPYEQYF | TGTGCCAGCAGTGCGAGACTAGCGGGGCCCTACGAGCAGTACTTC
- | TRBJ1-2 | - | TRBV11-2 | CASSPSRVYGYTF | TGTGCCAGCAGCCCGAGCAGGGTCTATGGCTACACCTTC
- | TRBJ1-2 | - | TRBV5-8 | CASSLRQAQYTF | TGTGCCAGCAGCCTCCGACAGGCCCAATACACCTTC
- | TRBJ1-1 | - | TRBV18 | CASSPQRQNTEAFF | TGTGCCAGCTCACCCCAGAGACAGAACACTGAAGCTTTCTTT
once | TRBJ2-1 | TRBD2 | TRBV7-9 | CATGPSGGVEQFF | TGTGCCACTGGGCCTAGCGGGGGGGTAGAGCAGTTCTTC
- | TRBJ1-2 | - | TRBV2 | CAGSGIQIYGYTF | TGTGCCGGCAGTGGGATACAGATCTATGGCTACACCTTC
few | TRBJ2-5 | - | TRBV5-1 | CASSLGQMYQETQYF | TGCGCCAGCAGCTTGGGACAGATGTACCAAGAGACCCAGTACTTC
- | TRBJ1-5 | - | TRBV21-1 | CASSADMYSNQPQHF | TGTGCCAGCAGCGCCGACATGTATAGCAATCAGCCCCAGCATTTT
- | TRBJ1-3 | - | TRBV5-6 | CASRLKGEHGNTIYF | TGTGCCAGCAGATTGAAGGGGGAGCATGGAAACACCATATATTTT
- | TRBJ1-3 | - | TRBV19 | CASSPTVPGNTIYF | TGTGCCAGTAGTCCGACAGTCCCTGGAAACACCATATATTTT
- | TRBJ2-7 | TRBD2 | TRBV30 | CAWAGTSPFYEQYF | TGTGCCTGGGCCGGGACTAGCCCTTTCTACGAGCAGTACTTC